Only a few counts were recorded for the clone carrying this T cell receptor beta chain. The record originates from a study of blood T cells in healthy people across ages. At least 5.5 micrograms of total RNA were extracted per sample. PCR was performed a second time for roughly 7 to 11 cycles using a sample-barcoded 5' primer and a J-beta primer mix. Researchers report that a template-switch adaptor with 12 random nucleotides tagged each cDNA molecule. TCRdb re-called the 5' RACE reads through MiXCR, storing one row per CDR3 protein. The top ten clones hold roughly a fifth of a sample with 650,000 to 800,000 distinct CDR3 sequences, about 42% of them seen once. The V end lost 7 bases, the J end lost 0 bases, and 11 bases lay between the germline ends. CDR1 is SNHLY, CDR2 FYNNEI, per germline. CDR3 length equals 14 residues.

The origin of this receptor is a man in his fifties or sixties in good health. The chain has TRBV2 and TRBJ2-3; D is unresolved. The source material was blood. The CDR3 spells CASNYVGSTDTQYF. For the CDR3, the DNA is TGTGCCAGCAACTATGTCGGTAGCACAGATACGCAGTATTTT.